This T cell receptor beta chain was recovered during a study of T cells in Graves' hyperthyroidism and ophthalmopathy. The V gene end was trimmed by 5 bases and the J gene end by 6 bases; junction bases not matched to a gene: 4. CDR3 length: 13 residues. CDR1 and CDR2 (germline): SGHVS, FQNEAQ. This clonotype was detected many times. Its antigen is undetermined. From RNA transcripts, TCR beta CDR3 regions were amplified. Researchers ran a first-round RT-PCR on the TCR CDR3 using the HTBI primer set. TCRdb recomputed calls from the multiplex PCR reads with MiXCR, one row per CDR3 protein. Among about 400,000 distinct CDR3 sequences listed, around 15% were seen once. Diagnosing involved the use of clinical symptoms, serum thyroxine and TRAb, thyroid ultrasound and orbital computed tomography. Findings and limits, study-wide: In blood, most of the thyroid clonotypes expanded above 0.001 were also present.

This sequence was found in a man in his fifties with Graves' ophthalmopathy. The chain couples TRBV7-8 to TRBJ2-1, with 7 bases matching TRBD1. Sequenced: blood. This CDR3 is CASSRNRGNEQFF. CDR3 DNA sequence: TGTGCCAGCAGCAGAAACAGGGGCAATGAGCAGTTCTTC.